This is a list of T cell receptor beta chains from one sample in a study of shared T cell receptors in the human thymus. Here immunoSEQ multiplex PCR was the method, and the copy in TCRdb shows in-frame clones only, minus some. The table shows around 730,000 clones, with 80% to 90% occurring only once. This sample also appeared in a second study, on human thymus T cells.

Sequencing was performed on thymocytes. The receptors shown here come from a girl less than two years old with a congenital heart defect. Each CDR3 is given with its conserved first and last residue. The order of the fields is clone size, J gene, V gene, D gene, CDR3 protein, CDR3 DNA. A D gene is named only where the DNA matches it firmly. Size values are once, few and many counts, or a class for expanded clones, and some rows have none.

clone size: NA
J gene: TRBJ2-7
V gene: TRBV6-5
D gene: NA
CDR3 protein: CASSYWTGRGFEQYF
CDR3 DNA: TGTGCCAGCAGTTATTGGACAGGCCGGGGGTTCGAGCAGTACTTC

clone size: NA
J gene: TRBJ1-1
V gene: TRBV15
D gene: NA
CDR3 protein: CATSPRTENTEAFF
CDR3 DNA: TGTGCCACCAGCCCCAGGACAGAGAACACTGAAGCTTTCTTT

clone size: NA
J gene: TRBJ2-7
V gene: TRBV28
D gene: NA
CDR3 protein: CASSLKWGHLILNYEQYF
CDR3 DNA: TGTGCCAGCAGTTTGAAATGGGGACACCTAATATTAAACTACGAGCAGTACTTC

clone size: NA
J gene: TRBJ1-1
V gene: TRBV28
D gene: TRBD1
CDR3 protein: CASSFSEGQLGEAFF
CDR3 DNA: TGTGCCAGCAGTTTCTCAGAGGGACAGCTCGGTGAAGCTTTCTTT

clone size: NA
J gene: TRBJ2-2
V gene: TRBV9
D gene: NA
CDR3 protein: CASSVGAGKNTGELFF
CDR3 DNA: TGTGCCAGCAGCGTAGGAGCTGGTAAGAACACCGGGGAGCTGTTTTTT

clone size: few
J gene: TRBJ1-1
V gene: TRBV2
D gene: NA
CDR3 protein: CASSRTGFLAEAFF
CDR3 DNA: TGTGCCAGCAGCCGAACAGGGTTTTTGGCTGAAGCTTTCTTT

clone size: NA
J gene: TRBJ2-7
V gene: TRBV7-2
D gene: TRBD1
CDR3 protein: CASSHHMGTGIYEQYF
CDR3 DNA: TGTGCCAGCAGCCACCACATGGGGACAGGGATCTACGAGCAGTACTTC

clone size: NA
J gene: TRBJ1-2
V gene: TRBV5-6
D gene: TRBD1
CDR3 protein: CASSVSTGANGYTF
CDR3 DNA: TGTGCCAGCAGCGTATCGACAGGGGCGAATGGCTACACCTTC

clone size: NA
J gene: TRBJ1-4
V gene: TRBV5-6
D gene: TRBD1
CDR3 protein: CASSPDRRPSTNEKLFF
CDR3 DNA: TGTGCCAGCAGCCCGGACAGGCGACCATCAACTAATGAAAAACTGTTTTTT

clone size: NA
J gene: TRBJ2-1
V gene: TRBV9
D gene: NA
CDR3 protein: CASSVRAGEQFF
CDR3 DNA: TGTGCCAGCAGCGTAAGGGCGGGTGAGCAGTTCTTC

clone size: NA
J gene: TRBJ1-2
V gene: TRBV6-6
D gene: NA
CDR3 protein: CASRGDRVRCGYTF
CDR3 DNA: TGTGCCAGCAGGGGTGACAGAGTACGTTGCGGCTACACCTTC

clone size: NA
J gene: TRBJ1-1
V gene: TRBV9
D gene: NA
CDR3 protein: CASSVVILGRAEAFF
CDR3 DNA: TGTGCCAGCAGCGTAGTCATCCTTGGTCGGGCTGAAGCTTTCTTT

clone size: NA
J gene: TRBJ1-2
V gene: TRBV5-4
D gene: NA
CDR3 protein: CASSFLYGYTF
CDR3 DNA: TGTGCCAGCAGCTTCTTGTATGGCTACACCTTC

clone size: NA
J gene: TRBJ1-2
V gene: TRBV7-2
D gene: NA
CDR3 protein: CASSFLENPLSYGYTF
CDR3 DNA: TGTGCCAGCAGCTTTCTGGAGAATCCGCTCTCCTATGGCTACACCTTC

clone size: NA
J gene: TRBJ1-3
V gene: TRBV5-1
D gene: TRBD1
CDR3 protein: CASSLGLYRQGSGNTIYF
CDR3 DNA: TGCGCCAGCAGCTTGGGACTGTACCGACAGGGCTCTGGAAACACCATATATTTT

clone size: few
J gene: TRBJ2-1
V gene: TRBV7-8
D gene: NA
CDR3 protein: CASSLMISGGRLFEQFF
CDR3 DNA: TGTGCCAGCAGCTTAATGATATCCGGGGGGCGGTTGTTTGAGCAGTTCTTC

clone size: NA
J gene: TRBJ1-1
V gene: TRBV4-3
D gene: TRBD1
CDR3 protein: CASSQNRDRDTEAFF
CDR3 DNA: TGCGCCAGCAGCCAAAACCGGGACAGAGACACTGAAGCTTTCTTT

clone size: NA
J gene: TRBJ1-5
V gene: TRBV10-3
D gene: NA
CDR3 protein: CAISDQSTNQPQHF
CDR3 DNA: TGTGCCATCAGTGACCAGTCCACAAATCAGCCCCAGCATTTT

clone size: NA
J gene: TRBJ1-6
V gene: TRBV6-5
D gene: TRBD1
CDR3 protein: CASSTGVNSPLHF
CDR3 DNA: TGTGCCAGCAGTACAGGGGTAAATTCCCCCCTCCACTTT

clone size: NA
J gene: TRBJ1-2
V gene: TRBV11-2
D gene: TRBD1
CDR3 protein: CASSLFRGRYGYTF
CDR3 DNA: TGTGCCAGCAGCTTATTCAGGGGGCGGTATGGCTACACCTTC

clone size: NA
J gene: TRBJ1-2
V gene: TRBV18
D gene: NA
CDR3 protein: CASSPYGVYGYTF
CDR3 DNA: TGTGCCAGCTCACCATACGGGGTCTATGGCTACACCTTC

clone size: NA
J gene: TRBJ1-2
V gene: TRBV20-1
D gene: NA
CDR3 protein: CSARDGYGYTF
CDR3 DNA: TGCAGTGCTAGAGACGGCTATGGCTACACCTTC

clone size: NA
J gene: TRBJ2-2
V gene: TRBV9
D gene: NA
CDR3 protein: CASSVELRAGGELFF
CDR3 DNA: TGTGCCAGCAGCGTAGAATTACGGGCGGGCGGGGAGCTGTTTTTT

clone size: NA
J gene: TRBJ1-1
V gene: TRBV28
D gene: NA
CDR3 protein: CASRLPPRGAVLNTEAFF
CDR3 DNA: TGTGCCAGCAGACTACCCCCCAGGGGCGCGGTTCTGAACACTGAAGCTTTCTTT

clone size: NA
J gene: TRBJ2-5
V gene: TRBV28
D gene: TRBD1
CDR3 protein: CASSPPPAGTGGETQYF
CDR3 DNA: TGTGCCAGCAGTCCTCCCCCCGCGGGGACAGGGGGCGAGACCCAGTACTTC

clone size: NA
J gene: TRBJ1-5
V gene: TRBV18
D gene: TRBD1
CDR3 protein: CASSPDRGIDQPQHF
CDR3 DNA: TGTGCCAGCTCACCGGACAGGGGCATCGATCAGCCCCAGCATTTT

clone size: NA
J gene: TRBJ1-1
V gene: TRBV28
D gene: NA
CDR3 protein: CASFSGSRVRTEAFF
CDR3 DNA: TGTGCCAGCTTTTCGGGGAGTCGGGTAAGAACTGAAGCTTTCTTT

clone size: NA
J gene: TRBJ2-7
V gene: TRBV11-2
D gene: TRBD1
CDR3 protein: CASSSRQGSYEQYF
CDR3 DNA: TGTGCCAGCAGCTCGCGACAGGGATCCTACGAGCAGTACTTC

clone size: NA
J gene: TRBJ1-2
V gene: TRBV5-6
D gene: TRBD1
CDR3 protein: CASSLRDRGFYGYTF
CDR3 DNA: TGTGCCAGCAGCTTGAGGGACAGGGGGTTCTATGGCTACACCTTC

clone size: NA
J gene: TRBJ2-7
V gene: TRBV10-1
D gene: NA
CDR3 protein: CASSKGESSYEQYF
CDR3 DNA: TGCGCCAGCAGCAAAGGGGAAAGCTCCTACGAGCAGTACTTC

clone size: NA
J gene: TRBJ2-7
V gene: TRBV7-9
D gene: TRBD2
CDR3 protein: CASGGGTYEQYF
CDR3 DNA: TGTGCCAGCGGCGGGGGGACCTACGAGCAGTACTTC

clone size: once
J gene: TRBJ2-5
V gene: TRBV10-2
D gene: NA
CDR3 protein: CASRQAGPETQYF
CDR3 DNA: TGCGCCAGCCGGCAGGCAGGGCCCGAGACCCAGTACTTC

clone size: NA
J gene: TRBJ1-3
V gene: TRBV4-1
D gene: NA
CDR3 protein: CASSQDGGSGNTIYF
CDR3 DNA: TGCGCCAGCAGCCAAGACGGGGGGAGTGGAAACACCATATATTTT

clone size: NA
J gene: TRBJ2-3
V gene: TRBV7-6
D gene: TRBD2
CDR3 protein: CASSPPGGRDTQYF
CDR3 DNA: TGTGCCAGCAGCCCACCGGGGGGTAGGGATACGCAGTATTTT

clone size: NA
J gene: TRBJ2-7
V gene: TRBV2
D gene: NA
CDR3 protein: CASVASSYEQYF
CDR3 DNA: TGTGCCAGCGTAGCAAGTTCCTACGAGCAGTACTTC

clone size: NA
J gene: TRBJ2-3
V gene: TRBV4-1
D gene: NA
CDR3 protein: CASSHSPRIAVSTDTQYF
CDR3 DNA: TGCGCCAGCAGCCACTCTCCGCGCATAGCGGTTAGCACAGATACGCAGTATTTT

clone size: NA
J gene: TRBJ2-1
V gene: TRBV18
D gene: TRBD2
CDR3 protein: CASSPPGGGYNEQFF
CDR3 DNA: TGTGCCAGCTCACCCCCTGGGGGGGGGTACAATGAGCAGTTCTTC

clone size: NA
J gene: TRBJ2-7
V gene: TRBV19
D gene: NA
CDR3 protein: CASSTTGGPYEQYF
CDR3 DNA: TGTGCCAGTAGTACCACGGGGGGCCCCTACGAGCAGTACTTC

clone size: NA
J gene: TRBJ2-1
V gene: TRBV12-5
D gene: TRBD2
CDR3 protein: CASGLAPAGGTSSYNEQFF
CDR3 DNA: TGTGCTAGTGGTTTGGCCCCAGCGGGGGGGACCAGCTCCTACAATGAGCAGTTCTTC

clone size: NA
J gene: TRBJ2-1
V gene: TRBV5-1
D gene: NA
CDR3 protein: CASSLAGRGTGIGNEQFF
CDR3 DNA: TGCGCCAGCAGCTTGGCCGGGAGGGGGACAGGGATTGGAAATGAGCAGTTCTTC

clone size: NA
J gene: TRBJ1-3
V gene: TRBV13
D gene: TRBD1
CDR3 protein: CASSPTGSSGNTIYF
CDR3 DNA: TGTGCCAGCAGCCCGACAGGGTCCTCTGGAAACACCATATATTTT

clone size: NA
J gene: TRBJ2-2
V gene: TRBV7-2
D gene: TRBD1
CDR3 protein: CASSPRQGDITGELFF
CDR3 DNA: TGTGCCAGCAGCCCGCGACAGGGGGATATCACCGGGGAGCTGTTTTTT

clone size: NA
J gene: TRBJ1-1
V gene: TRBV6-5
D gene: NA
CDR3 protein: CASNYMEGLPNTEAFF
CDR3 DNA: TGTGCCAGCAATTATATGGAGGGACTGCCGAACACTGAAGCTTTCTTT

clone size: few
J gene: TRBJ2-1
V gene: TRBV14
D gene: TRBD2
CDR3 protein: CASSQAVTSGGDMSYNEQFF
CDR3 DNA: TGTGCCAGCAGCCAAGCGGTAACTAGCGGGGGCGACATGTCCTACAATGAGCAGTTCTTC

clone size: once
J gene: TRBJ1-3
V gene: TRBV5-1
D gene: TRBD1
CDR3 protein: CASSLAPQGEKGNTIYF
CDR3 DNA: TGCGCCAGCAGCTTGGCCCCACAGGGGGAGAAAGGAAACACCATATATTTT

clone size: NA
J gene: TRBJ2-2
V gene: TRBV11-2
D gene: TRBD1
CDR3 protein: CASSLIWDRFTGELFF
CDR3 DNA: TGTGCCAGCAGCTTAATCTGGGACAGGTTCACCGGGGAGCTGTTTTTT

clone size: NA
J gene: TRBJ2-1
V gene: TRBV11-2
D gene: TRBD2
CDR3 protein: CASSLGRTSGRYNEQFF
CDR3 DNA: TGTGCCAGCAGCTTAGGCCGAACTAGCGGGCGATACAATGAGCAGTTCTTC

clone size: once
J gene: TRBJ1-1
V gene: TRBV18
D gene: NA
CDR3 protein: CASSPDLELVRGPGRAFF
CDR3 DNA: TGTGCCAGCTCACCCGACCTTGAGTTGGTTCGCGGCCCTGGGAGGGCTTTCTTT

clone size: NA
J gene: TRBJ1-3
V gene: TRBV19
D gene: NA
CDR3 protein: CASSIGPGRLANTIYF
CDR3 DNA: TGTGCCAGTAGTATTGGGCCCGGTAGGTTGGCGAACACCATATATTTT

clone size: NA
J gene: TRBJ2-5
V gene: TRBV9
D gene: NA
CDR3 protein: CASSASNALQETQYF
CDR3 DNA: TGTGCCAGCAGCGCTTCAAACGCCCTACAAGAGACCCAGTACTTC

clone size: NA
J gene: TRBJ1-1
V gene: TRBV28
D gene: NA
CDR3 protein: CASSFGALTEAFF
CDR3 DNA: TGTGCCAGCAGTTTCGGAGCGTTGACTGAAGCTTTCTTT

clone size: NA
J gene: TRBJ2-2
V gene: TRBV9
D gene: TRBD1
CDR3 protein: CASSVTGALNTGELFF
CDR3 DNA: TGTGCCAGCAGCGTCACAGGGGCCCTGAACACCGGGGAGCTGTTTTTT

clone size: NA
J gene: TRBJ1-2
V gene: TRBV6-1
D gene: TRBD1
CDR3 protein: CASSEALRELGGQVDGYTF
CDR3 DNA: TGTGCCAGCAGTGAAGCGCTTCGGGAGTTGGGGGGACAGGTCGATGGCTACACCTTC

clone size: NA
J gene: TRBJ1-5
V gene: TRBV2
D gene: NA
CDR3 protein: CASSARQGPLTLGNQPQHF
CDR3 DNA: TGTGCCAGCAGTGCCAGGCAGGGGCCCTTAACCCTGGGCAATCAGCCCCAGCATTTT